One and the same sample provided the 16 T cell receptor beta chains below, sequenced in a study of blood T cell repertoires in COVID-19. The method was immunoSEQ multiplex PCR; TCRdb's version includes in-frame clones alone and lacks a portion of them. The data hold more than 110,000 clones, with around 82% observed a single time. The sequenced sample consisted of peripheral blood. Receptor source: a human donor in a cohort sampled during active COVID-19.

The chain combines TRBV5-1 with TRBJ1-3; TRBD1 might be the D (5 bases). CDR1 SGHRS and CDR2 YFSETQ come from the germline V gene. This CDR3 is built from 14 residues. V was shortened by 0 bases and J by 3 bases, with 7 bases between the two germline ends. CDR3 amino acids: CASSLEGVGNTIYF. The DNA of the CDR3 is TGCGCCAGCAGCTTGGAAGGGGTTGGAAACACCATATATTTT.

CDR3 sequence (DNA): TGTGCCAGCTCACCACTTGGTCGGGGGGCTAACACTGAAGCTTTCTTT. As protein: CASSPLGRGANTEAFF. This rearrangement joins TRBV18 to TRBJ1-1; a weak D match, TRBD1 (6 bases). The CDR3 consists of 16 residues. V was clipped by 1 base and J by 2 bases, with 14 bases between them. Germline values: CDR1 KGHSH, CDR2 LQKENI.

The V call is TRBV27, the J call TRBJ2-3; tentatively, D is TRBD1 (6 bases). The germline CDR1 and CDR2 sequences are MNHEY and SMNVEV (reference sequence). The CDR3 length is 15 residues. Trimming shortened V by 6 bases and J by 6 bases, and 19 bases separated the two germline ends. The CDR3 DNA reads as TGTGCCAGCAGGGTCAGGGGAAGGAGTGGGGATACGCAGTATTTT. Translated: CASRVRGRSGDTQYF.

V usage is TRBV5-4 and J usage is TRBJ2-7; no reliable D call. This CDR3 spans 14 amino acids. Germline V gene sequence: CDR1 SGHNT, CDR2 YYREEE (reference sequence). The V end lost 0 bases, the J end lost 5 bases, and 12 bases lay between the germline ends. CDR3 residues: CASSLGPGLNEQYF. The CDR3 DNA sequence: TGTGCCAGCAGCTTGGGGCCAGGTCTCAACGAGCAGTACTTC.

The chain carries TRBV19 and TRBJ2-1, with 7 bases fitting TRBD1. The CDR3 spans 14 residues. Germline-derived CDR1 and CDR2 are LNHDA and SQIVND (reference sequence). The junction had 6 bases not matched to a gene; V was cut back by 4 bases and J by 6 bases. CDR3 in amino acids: CASSKTGNGNEQFF. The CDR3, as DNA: TGTGCCAGTAGTAAGACAGGGAATGGCAATGAGCAGTTCTTC.

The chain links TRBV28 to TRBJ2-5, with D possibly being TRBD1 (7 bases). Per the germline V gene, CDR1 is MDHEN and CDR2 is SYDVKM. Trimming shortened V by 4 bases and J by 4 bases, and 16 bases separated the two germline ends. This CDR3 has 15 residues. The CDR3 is CASSSVEGARETQYF. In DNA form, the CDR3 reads TGTGCCAGCAGTTCAGTGGAGGGGGCGAGAGAGACCCAGTACTTC. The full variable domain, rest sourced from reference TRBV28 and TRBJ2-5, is DVKVTQSSRYLVKRTGEKVFLECVQDMDHENMFWYRQDPGLGLRLIYFSYDVKMKEKGDIPEGYSVSREKKERFSLILESASTNQTSMYLCASSSVEGARETQYFGPGTRLLVL.

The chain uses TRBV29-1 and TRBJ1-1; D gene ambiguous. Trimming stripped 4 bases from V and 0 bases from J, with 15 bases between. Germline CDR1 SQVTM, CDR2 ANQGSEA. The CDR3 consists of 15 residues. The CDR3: CSVGPGYDLNTEAFF. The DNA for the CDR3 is TGCAGCGTTGGCCCAGGCTACGATTTGAACACTGAAGCTTTCTTT.

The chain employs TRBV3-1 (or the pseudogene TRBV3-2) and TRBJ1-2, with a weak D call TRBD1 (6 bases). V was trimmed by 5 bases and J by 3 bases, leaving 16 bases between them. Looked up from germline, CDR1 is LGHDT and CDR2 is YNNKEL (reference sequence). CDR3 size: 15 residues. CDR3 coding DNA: TGTGCCAGCAGCAAAGGGGGGGAGGGCTACTATGGCTACACCTTC. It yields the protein CASSKGGEGYYGYTF.

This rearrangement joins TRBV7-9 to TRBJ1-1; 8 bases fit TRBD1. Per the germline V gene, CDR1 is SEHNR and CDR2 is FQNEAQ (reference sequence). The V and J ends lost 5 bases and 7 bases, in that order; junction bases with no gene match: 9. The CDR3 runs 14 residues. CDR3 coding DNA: TGTGCCAGCAGCCCGGGGACAGGCGGCAGTGAAGCTTTCTTT. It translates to CASSPGTGGSEAFF.

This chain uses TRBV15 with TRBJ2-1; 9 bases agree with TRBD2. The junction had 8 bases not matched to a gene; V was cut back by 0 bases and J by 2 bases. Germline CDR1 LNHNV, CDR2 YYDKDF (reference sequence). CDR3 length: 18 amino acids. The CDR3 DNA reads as TGTGCCACCAGCAGAGATACCTCAAGCGGGGGGACCTACAATGAGCAGTTCTTC. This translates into CATSRDTSSGGTYNEQFF.

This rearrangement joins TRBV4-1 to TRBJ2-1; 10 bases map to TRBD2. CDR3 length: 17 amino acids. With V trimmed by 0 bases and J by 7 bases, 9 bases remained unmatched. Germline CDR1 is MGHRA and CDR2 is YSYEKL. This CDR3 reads CASSQDHSAGGRNEQFF. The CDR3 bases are TGCGCCAGCAGCCAAGATCATTCAGCGGGGGGGCGAAATGAGCAGTTCTTC.

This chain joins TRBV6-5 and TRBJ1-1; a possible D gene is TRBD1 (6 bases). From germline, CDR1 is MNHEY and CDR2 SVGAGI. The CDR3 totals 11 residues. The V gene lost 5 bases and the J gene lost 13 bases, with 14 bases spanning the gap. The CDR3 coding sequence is TGTGCCAGCAGTCCCGGGACACCAGTTTTCTTT. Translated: CASSPGTPVFF.

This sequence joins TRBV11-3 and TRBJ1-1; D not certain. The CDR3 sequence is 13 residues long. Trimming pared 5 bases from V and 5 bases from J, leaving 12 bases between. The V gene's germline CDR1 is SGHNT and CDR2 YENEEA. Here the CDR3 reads CASSPRGRTEAFF. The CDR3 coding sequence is TGTGCCAGCAGCCCGCGAGGGAGGACTGAAGCTTTCTTT.

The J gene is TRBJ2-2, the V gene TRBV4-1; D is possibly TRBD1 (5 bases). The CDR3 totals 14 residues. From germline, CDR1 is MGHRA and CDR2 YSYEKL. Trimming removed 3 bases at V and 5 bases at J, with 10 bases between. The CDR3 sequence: CASSQAQGTGELFF. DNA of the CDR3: TGCGCCAGCAGCCAGGCTCAGGGAACCGGGGAGCTGTTTTTT.

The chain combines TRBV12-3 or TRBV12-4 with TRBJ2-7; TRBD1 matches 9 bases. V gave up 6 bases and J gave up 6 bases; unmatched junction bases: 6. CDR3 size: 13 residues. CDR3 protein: CASSLGGQGEQYF. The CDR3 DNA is TGTGCCAGCAGCCTTGGGGGACAGGGCGAGCAGTACTTC.

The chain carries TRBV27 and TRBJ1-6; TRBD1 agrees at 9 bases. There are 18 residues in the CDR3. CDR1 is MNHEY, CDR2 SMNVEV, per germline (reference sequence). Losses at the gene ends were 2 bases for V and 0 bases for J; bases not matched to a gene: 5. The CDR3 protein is CASSLQGQGSSYNSPLHF. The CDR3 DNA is TGTGCCAGCAGTTTACAAGGACAGGGGAGCTCCTATAATTCACCCCTCCACTTT.